The 32 T cell receptor beta chains below all came from one sample that was sequenced in a study of blood T cell repertoires in COVID-19. Only in-frame clones appear in the TCRdb table, and some are missing; sequencing was by immunoSEQ multiplex PCR. Of 55,000 to 70,000 clones in the sample, about 81% were seen once. The sequencing sample was made of peripheral blood. The receptors derive from a man aged 80 or over with acute or convalescent COVID-19.

The chain joins TRBV20-1 to TRBJ1-1, with D uncertain. The germline V gene has CDR1 DFQATT and CDR2 SNEGSKA (reference sequence). CDR3 length equals 11 residues. The germline V and J ends were trimmed by 3 bases and 5 bases, with 7 bases remaining between them. The CDR3 nucleotides read TGCAGTGCTAGCGGGAGGACTGAAGCTTTCTTT. Protein product: CSASGRTEAFF.

V gene TRBV9 combines with J gene TRBJ2-7; D is ambiguous. The length of the CDR3 is 14 residues. Germline V lookup: CDR1 SGDLS, CDR2 YYNGEE. Between the trimmed V and J ends, which lost 0 bases and 2 bases, there was a span of 9 bases. The CDR3 sequence: CASSVGGRAYEQYF. In DNA, the CDR3 is TGTGCCAGCAGCGTAGGCGGTAGAGCCTACGAGCAGTACTTC.

This clone was detected once. This chain links TRBV4-3 with TRBJ2-4; 7 nucleotides match TRBD1. After removal of 4 bases from V and 8 bases from J, the junction contained 5 bases not matched to a gene. The CDR3 runs to 13 residues. CDR1 and CDR2 from the germline V gene are LGHNA and YSLEER. The CDR3 nucleotides read TGCGCCAGCAGCCGGGGGACAGTAGACATTCAGTACTTC. As protein: CASSRGTVDIQYF.

The chain is built from TRBV7-2 and TRBJ2-7; TRBD2 agrees at 9 bases. V lost 5 bases to trimming and J lost 3 bases; unmatched junction nucleotides: 11. Germline assignment: CDR1 SGHTA and CDR2 FQGNSA. This CDR3 contains 16 residues. The chain's CDR3 is CASSPTEASGVYEQYF. As DNA, the CDR3 is TGTGCCAGCAGCCCAACGGAGGCTAGCGGGGTCTACGAGCAGTACTTC.

The gene calls are TRBV4-3 and TRBJ2-3; 7 bases are a match to TRBD1. The V and J ends lost 3 bases and 4 bases, in that order; junction bases with no gene match: 4. Germline-derived CDR1 and CDR2 are LGHNA and YSLEER. The CDR3 sequence is 14 residues long. CDR3 loop: CASSQNRGADTQYF. The CDR3 region has the DNA TGCGCCAGCAGCCAGAACAGGGGCGCAGATACGCAGTATTTT.

The chain couples TRBV5-4 to TRBJ2-2; no clear D. Germline V gives CDR1 SGHNT, CDR2 YYREEE (reference sequence). This CDR3 has 15 amino acids. V lost 4 bases and J 5 bases, leaving 15 bases between the germline ends. CDR3 coding DNA: TGTGCCAGCAGCCCCGGAGAAGGCCGAACCGGGGAGCTGTTTTTT. This sequence encodes CASSPGEGRTGELFF.

The V gene is TRBV5-1, the J gene TRBJ1-2; maybe TRBD1 (6 bases). CDR1 and CDR2 (germline): SGHRS, YFSETQ. The CDR3 extends over 15 amino acids. Trimming stripped 5 bases from V and 4 bases from J, with 18 bases between. The CDR3: CASRILPTGSYGYTF. Here the CDR3 DNA reads TGCGCCAGCAGGATTCTCCCTACAGGGTCCTATGGCTACACCTTC.

With respect to this clone: The junction departs from germline at one end; a sequencing error may be responsible. The chain uses TRBV12-5 and TRBJ2-3, with 9 bases matching TRBD1. The germline CDR1 and CDR2 sequences are LGHNT and FRNRAP. This CDR3 has 14 amino acids. The CDR3 loop reads CASGLGQGGDTQYF. The DNA for the CDR3 is TGTGCTAGTGGCTTGGGACAGGGAGGAGATACGCAGTATTTT.

This clone was recorded only once. V usage is TRBV7-2 and J usage is TRBJ2-3; TRBD2 agrees at 10 bases. This CDR3 spans 14 amino acids. The V gene's germline CDR1 is SGHTA and CDR2 FQGNSA. After removal of 10 bases from V and 2 bases from J, the junction contained 6 bases not matched to a gene. The CDR3 DNA reads TGTGCCACCGAAGCGGGAGGGCTCACAGATACGCAGTATTTT. This encodes CATEAGGLTDTQYF.

In this sample, this clone turned up once. The chain carries TRBV27 and TRBJ1-2; D is undetermined. Germline CDR1 MNHEY, CDR2 SMNVEV (reference sequence). This CDR3 is built from 12 residues. The V gene lost 6 bases and the J gene lost 3 bases, with 8 bases spanning the gap. CDR3 region: CASRREDYGYTF. CDR3 DNA: TGTGCCAGCAGAAGGGAGGACTATGGCTACACCTTC.

This clone was counted a few times. V gene TRBV4-3 combines with J gene TRBJ2-1, with 9 bases lining up with TRBD2. V lost 0 bases to trimming and J lost 3 bases; unmatched junction nucleotides: 0. This CDR3 comprises 15 residues. CDR1 LGHNA and CDR2 YSLEER come from the germline V gene. The CDR3 region is CASSQDSGSYNEQFF. CDR3 nucleotide sequence: TGCGCCAGCAGCCAAGATAGCGGGAGCTACAATGAGCAGTTCTTC.

This chain connects TRBV6-6 to TRBJ2-3; D perhaps matches TRBD1 (6 bases). The CDR3 contains 14 residues. V gave up 6 bases and J gave up 8 bases, with 18 bases separating them. Germline CDR1 is MNHNY and CDR2 is SVGAGI (reference sequence). The CDR3 nucleotides are TGTGCCAGCAGCACTAGGAGGACAGTCCGTACGCAGTATTTT. Encoded protein: CASSTRRTVRTQYF.

CDR3: CASGLYEQYF. DNA for the CDR3: TGTGCCAGCGGCCTCTACGAGCAGTACTTC. The chain links TRBV6-5 to TRBJ2-7; D unclear. CDR1 MNHEY and CDR2 SVGAGI come from the germline V gene. This CDR3 has 10 residues. The V end was cut by 8 bases, the J end by 3 bases, with 5 bases between.

The rearrangement uses TRBV19 and TRBJ2-5; D may be TRBD1 (5 bases). The germline V gene has CDR1 LNHDA and CDR2 SQIVND (reference sequence). The CDR3 has 13 residues. The ends were cut back, 5 bases at V and 5 bases at J, with 12 bases in the middle. The DNA of the CDR3 is TGTGCCAGTAGTCGACAGTGGTTCGAGACCCAGTACTTC. Translating gives CASSRQWFETQYF.

V usage is TRBV10-3 and J usage is TRBJ1-4; TRBD1 might be the D (6 bases). Per germline, CDR1 ENHRY and CDR2 SYGVKD. V lost 2 bases to trimming and J lost 6 bases, with 7 bases between them. The CDR3 loop spans 13 amino acids. CDR3 DNA sequence: TGTGCCATCAGTGAGAACAGGGATGAAAAACTGTTTTTT. Residues: CAISENRDEKLFF.

The chain uses TRBV24-1 and TRBJ2-3; D ambiguous. V shed 1 base and J shed 3 bases, with 7 bases lying between them. The germline V gene has CDR1 KGHDR and CDR2 SFDVKD. The CDR3 consists of 14 residues. CDR3 residues: CATSDFKETDTQYF. CDR3 sequence (DNA): TGTGCCACCAGTGATTTTAAAGAGACAGATACGCAGTATTTT.

The V gene is TRBV4-2, the J gene TRBJ2-7, with TRBD2 matching over 9 bases. CDR3 size: 15 residues. Germline CDR1 is LGHNA and CDR2 is YNFKEQ. Losses at the gene ends were 1 base for V and 6 bases for J; bases not matched to a gene: 7. The CDR3: CASSQGSSGVREQYF. The DNA of the CDR3 is TGTGCCAGCAGCCAAGGATCTAGCGGGGTCCGCGAGCAGTACTTC.

This rearrangement joins TRBV7-9 to TRBJ1-2, with no clear D. Germline V gene lookup returns CDR1 SEHNR and CDR2 FQNEAQ (reference sequence). The CDR3 consists of 15 residues. V shed 2 bases and J shed 2 bases, with 12 bases lying between them. The CDR3 protein is CASSLTEPSNYGYTF. As DNA, the CDR3 is TGTGCCAGCAGCTTAACAGAACCTTCGAACTATGGCTACACCTTC.

This chain connects TRBV18 to TRBJ2-3; D call uncertain. This CDR3 has 13 residues. The V gene lost 0 bases and the J gene lost 4 bases, with 5 bases spanning the gap. Germline assignment: CDR1 KGHSH and CDR2 LQKENI. CDR3 loop: CASSPPSADTQYF. The CDR3 coding sequence is TGTGCCAGCTCACCACCCTCGGCAGATACGCAGTATTTT.

CDR3 in amino acids: CASSPAASGGRDTQYF. The DNA for the CDR3 is TGCGCCAGCAGCCCGGCTGCTAGCGGGGGCAGAGATACGCAGTATTTT. This rearrangement joins TRBV5-1 to TRBJ2-3, with TRBD2 matching over 10 bases. The CDR3 runs 16 residues. The V gene end was trimmed by 4 bases and the J gene end by 5 bases; junction bases not matched to a gene: 10. Germline assignment: CDR1 SGHRS and CDR2 YFSETQ.

This clone was observed once. J is TRBJ2-2 and V is TRBV7-2, with 12 positions matching TRBD2. The CDR3 loop spans 18 amino acids. V dropped 1 base and J dropped 7; count of bases not matched to a gene: 10. Germline CDR1 reads SGHTA; CDR2 reads FQGNSA. CDR3: CASSLVWLAGGPGGELFF. The CDR3 region has the DNA TGTGCCAGCAGCTTAGTTTGGCTAGCGGGAGGGCCAGGCGGGGAGCTGTTTTTT.

The rearrangement uses TRBV5-1 and TRBJ2-1; tentative D call: TRBD2 (6 bases). Germline CDR1 SGHRS, CDR2 YFSETQ. V was shortened by 3 bases and J by 6 bases, with 19 bases between the two germline ends. The CDR3 is 16 amino acids. CDR3 sequence reads: CASSWGGVGGSNEQFF. CDR3 coding DNA: TGCGCCAGCAGCTGGGGCGGGGTTGGTGGGTCCAATGAGCAGTTCTTC.

The V call is TRBV24-1, the J call TRBJ2-5; 7 bases are a match to TRBD1. Germline assignment: CDR1 KGHDR and CDR2 SFDVKD. Trimming took 4 bases from V and 5 from J; bases not matched to a gene: 12. The CDR3 runs 16 residues. The CDR3 is CATSDLSTGVQETQYF. The CDR3 coding sequence is TGTGCCACCAGTGACCTATCAACAGGGGTTCAGGAGACCCAGTACTTC.

The rearrangement uses TRBV14 and TRBJ2-5, with TRBD2 identical over 13 bases. The CDR3 has 16 residues. CDR1 is SGHDN, CDR2 FVKESK, per germline. The J segment lost 8 bases and the V segment lost 2 bases, leaving 8 bases of the junction unmatched. CDR3 bases: TGTGCCAGCAGCCAATGGACTAGCGGGGGAGGATTAACCCAGTACTTC. Its translation is CASSQWTSGGGLTQYF. The full variable domain, completed using reference TRBV14 and TRBJ2-5, is EAGVTQFPSHSVIEKGQTVTLRCDPISGHDNLYWYRRVMGKEIKFLLHFVKESKQDESGMPNNRFLAERTGGTYSTLKVQPAELEDSGVYFCASSQWTSGGGLTQYFGPGTRLLVL.

At least ten counts were recorded for this clone. J is TRBJ2-5 and V is TRBV24-1, with D possibly TRBD2 on 5 matching bases. The germline V gene has CDR1 KGHDR and CDR2 SFDVKD. This CDR3 is 16 amino acids long. Deletions cut 5 bases from V and 2 bases from J, with 17 bases between. The CDR3 bases are TGTGCCACCAGTGCTACTAGTATCGCCCCACAAGAGACCCAGTACTTC. It specifies CATSATSIAPQETQYF.

The V and J genes are TRBV9 and TRBJ2-6, with D tentatively TRBD1 (6 bases). This CDR3 contains 18 residues. CDR1 and CDR2 from the germline V gene are SGDLS and YYNGEE. Trimming removed 4 bases from V and 2 bases from J, with 19 bases in between. The CDR3 protein is CASSPDRTTPTGANVLTF. DNA for the CDR3: TGTGCCAGCAGCCCGGACAGAACTACGCCTACTGGGGCCAACGTCCTGACTTTC.

In its sample, this clone was seen once. The chain combines TRBV29-1 with TRBJ2-7; no clear D gene. This CDR3 is built from 12 residues. Germline assignment: CDR1 SQVTM and CDR2 ANQGSEA. Between the trimmed V and J ends, which lost 2 bases and 5 bases, there was a span of 10 bases. CDR3 loop: CSVEWQMNEQYF. The CDR3 DNA reads as TGCAGCGTTGAATGGCAAATGAACGAGCAGTACTTC.

This clone was observed a few times. The V call is TRBV28, the J call TRBJ2-3; 11 positions match TRBD1. CDR1 and CDR2 from the germline V gene are MDHEN and SYDVKM. Trimming removed 6 bases from V and 5 bases from J; junction bases left unmatched: 7. This CDR3 region has 15 residues. The CDR3 DNA is TGTGCCAGCAGCACTCGGACAGGGGGCAGAGATACGCAGTATTTT. It codes for CASSTRTGGRDTQYF.

This clone has more than one count but fewer than ten. The chain uses TRBV7-2 and TRBJ2-7, with 8 bases that match TRBD1. There are 13 residues in the CDR3. J lost 5 bases, V lost 5 bases, and 5 bases had no gene match. Germline CDR1 is SGHTA and CDR2 is FQGNSA. CDR3 region: CASSVTGAHEQYF. DNA of the CDR3: TGTGCCAGCAGCGTGACAGGGGCGCACGAGCAGTACTTC.

J is TRBJ2-3 and V is TRBV6-4; D uncertain. This CDR3 is 15 amino acids long. V dropped 6 bases and J dropped 2 bases, with 15 bases sitting between them. CDR1 and CDR2 from the germline V gene are MRHNA and SNTAGT. Written as DNA, the CDR3 is TGTGCCAGCAGACCACAACCGACTTACACAGATACGCAGTATTTT. This gives the protein CASRPQPTYTDTQYF.

The chain couples TRBV28 to TRBJ1-1; D unclear. The CDR3 runs 18 residues. V was pared by 4 bases and J by 2 bases, with 23 bases between. Germline CDR1 is MDHEN and CDR2 is SYDVKM. CDR3 in amino acids: CASSSKTATLARNTEAFF. As DNA, the CDR3 is TGTGCCAGCAGTTCTAAAACAGCTACACTAGCTAGAAACACTGAAGCTTTCTTT.

This clone was counted a single time. The chain links TRBV19 to TRBJ2-5; 8 bases map to TRBD2. There are 15 residues in the CDR3. V lost 1 base, J lost 4 bases, and 5 bases stayed unmatched. CDR1 and CDR2 (germline): LNHDA, SQIVND (reference sequence). This chain's CDR3 is CASSIAGGPLETQYF. The CDR3 coding sequence is TGTGCCAGTAGTATAGCGGGAGGGCCTCTAGAGACCCAGTACTTC. Full variable domain (outside the CDR3, taken from reference TRBV19 and TRBJ2-5): DGGITQSPKYLFRKEGQNVTLSCEQNLNHDAMYWYRQDPGQGLRLIYYSQIVNDFQKGDIAEGYSVSREKKESFPLTVTSAQKNPTAFYLCASSIAGGPLETQYFGPGTRLLVL.